The TCR beta chain under discussion was sequenced for a study of T-cell memory formation after mild COVID-19. Points from the study as a whole: Nothing showed for sure that second-wave clones peaking on day 37 were SARS-CoV-2 specific.

CDR1 is SGHRS and CDR2 is YFSETQ in the germline V gene. V gave up 4 bases and J gave up 4 bases, with 18 bases separating them. The CDR3 length is 15 residues. Constant-segment primers and 5'RACE yielded cDNA libraries for TCR alpha and TCR beta, each carrying sample barcodes and UMIs. Via MiXCR, TCRdb re-called the 5' RACE reads, giving one row per CDR3 protein. Here the sample spans approximately 410,000 distinct CDR3 sequences, 20% to 30% being singletons. In regard to this clonotype: Its antigen remains unknown.

The chain couples TRBV5-1 to TRBJ2-7; the D is unclear. Sequencing input: PBMCs or a T cell subset sorted from them (not recorded which). The receptor's source is an adult woman who had mild COVID-19 (a few samples of this study predate the infection). Cell type and time point are not known. CDR3 protein: CASSSRSPEGYEQYF. CDR3 bases: TGCGCCAGCAGCAGCCGAAGTCCCGAAGGTTACGAGCAGTACTTC.